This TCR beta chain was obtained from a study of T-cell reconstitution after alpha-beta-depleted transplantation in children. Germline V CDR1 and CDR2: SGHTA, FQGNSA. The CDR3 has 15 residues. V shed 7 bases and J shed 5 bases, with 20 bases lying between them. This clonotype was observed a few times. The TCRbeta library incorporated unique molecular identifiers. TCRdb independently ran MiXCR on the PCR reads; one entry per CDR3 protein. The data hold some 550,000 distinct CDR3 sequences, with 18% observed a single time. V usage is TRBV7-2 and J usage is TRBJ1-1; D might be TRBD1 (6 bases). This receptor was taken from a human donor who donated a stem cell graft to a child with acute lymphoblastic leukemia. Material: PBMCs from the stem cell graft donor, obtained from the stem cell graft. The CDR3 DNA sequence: TGTGCCAGCACCTCTCAGGGGAGAATGGGAACTGAAGCTTTCTTT. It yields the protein CASTSQGRMGTEAFF.